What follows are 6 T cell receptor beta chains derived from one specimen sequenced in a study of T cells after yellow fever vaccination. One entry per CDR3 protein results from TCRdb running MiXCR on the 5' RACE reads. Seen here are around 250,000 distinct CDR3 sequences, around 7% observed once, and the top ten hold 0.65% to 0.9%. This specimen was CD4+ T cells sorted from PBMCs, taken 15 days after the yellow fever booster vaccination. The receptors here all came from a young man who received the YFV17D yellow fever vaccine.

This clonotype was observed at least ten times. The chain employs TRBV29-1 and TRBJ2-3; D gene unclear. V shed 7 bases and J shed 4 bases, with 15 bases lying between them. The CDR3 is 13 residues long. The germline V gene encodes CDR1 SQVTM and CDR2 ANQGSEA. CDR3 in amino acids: CSAAPELPDTQYF. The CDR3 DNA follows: TGCAGCGCAGCCCCGGAGCTTCCAGATACGCAGTATTTT.

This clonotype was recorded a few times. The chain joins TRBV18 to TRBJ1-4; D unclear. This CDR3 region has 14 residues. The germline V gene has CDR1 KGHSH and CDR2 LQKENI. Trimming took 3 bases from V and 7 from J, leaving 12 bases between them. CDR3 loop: CASSPPAGAEKLFF. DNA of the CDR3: TGTGCCAGCTCACCTCCCGCGGGAGCTGAAAAACTGTTTTTT.

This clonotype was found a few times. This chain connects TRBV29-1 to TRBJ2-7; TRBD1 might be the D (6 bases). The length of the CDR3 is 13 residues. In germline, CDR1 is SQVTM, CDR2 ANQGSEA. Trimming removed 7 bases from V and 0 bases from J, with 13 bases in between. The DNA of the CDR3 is TGCAGCGGACTCGACAGGAGCTCCTACGAGCAGTACTTC. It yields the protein CSGLDRSSYEQYF.

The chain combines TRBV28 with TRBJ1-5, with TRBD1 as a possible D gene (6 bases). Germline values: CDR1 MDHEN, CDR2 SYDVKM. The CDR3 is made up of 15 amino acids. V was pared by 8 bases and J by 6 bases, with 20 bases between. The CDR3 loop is CASQWGGLVVQPQHF. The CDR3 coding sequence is TGTGCCAGCCAATGGGGGGGGCTAGTGGTTCAGCCCCAGCATTTT.

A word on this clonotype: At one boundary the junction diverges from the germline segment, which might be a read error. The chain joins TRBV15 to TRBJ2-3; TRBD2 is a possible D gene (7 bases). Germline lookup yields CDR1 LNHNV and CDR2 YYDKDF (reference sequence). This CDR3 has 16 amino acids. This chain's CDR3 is CATRRGGAHGLDTQYF. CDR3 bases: TGTGCCACCCGCAGGGGAGGGGCGCACGGCTTAGATACGCAGTATTTT.

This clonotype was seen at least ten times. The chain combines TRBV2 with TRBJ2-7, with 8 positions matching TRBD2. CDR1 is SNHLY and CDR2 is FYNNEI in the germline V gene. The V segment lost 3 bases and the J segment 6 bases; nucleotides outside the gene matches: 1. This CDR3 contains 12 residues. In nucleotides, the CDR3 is TGTGCCAGCAGTGAGGGACTAGGCGAGCAGTACTTC. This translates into CASSEGLGEQYF.